A selection of T cell receptor beta chains follows, all from one sample in a study of T cell changes during pregnancy in multiple sclerosis. The assay was immunoSEQ multiplex PCR, and TCRdb's table has in-frame clones only and misses some. The sample has around 99,000 clones, 85% to 95% seen once. Here the sequenced sample was peripheral blood, taken in the third trimester of pregnancy. Every receptor here comes from a female donor in good health, enrolled as a control in a pregnancy study. Each CDR3 is given with its conserved first and last residue. Size is omitted from some rows. Given values are once, few, many or a class for expanded clones.

V	size	J	CDR3
TRBV9	-	TRBJ2-2	CASGQGRTGELFF
TRBV7-8	-	TRBJ1-1	CASSLAGSGTEAFF
TRBV7-6	-	TRBJ1-5	CASSYRDTDQPQHF
TRBV19	once	TRBJ1-1	CASSTQGRTEAFF
TRBV7-9	-	TRBJ1-6	CASSLVEDSSPLHF
TRBV9	-	TRBJ2-1	CASSPRGASHNEQFF
TRBV15	once	TRBJ2-4	CATSRGLLSAKNIQYF
TRBV27	-	TRBJ2-7	CASSIGTGGRYEQYF
TRBV6-5	-	TRBJ1-3	CASWPFSGNTIYF
TRBV11-3	-	-	CASSNSQGINEQYF
TRBV11-3	-	TRBJ2-7	CASSQHLPEQYF
TRBV5-5	-	TRBJ1-1	CASSLDWNTEAFF
TRBV7-9	few	TRBJ1-1	CASSSPTGSTEAFF
TRBV13	-	TRBJ1-5	CASSLRTGNQPQHF
TRBV11-3	-	TRBJ1-4	CASSFRGSGREKLFF
TRBV4-3	-	TRBJ2-7	CASSQDVGIRLVASYEQYF
TRBV11-1	-	TRBJ2-1	CASSPFRASTHNEQFF
TRBV6-4	once	TRBJ2-1	CASSEGQGGYNEQFF
TRBV5-6	-	TRBJ1-2	CASSQGTGGGYTF
TRBV7-9	-	TRBJ1-1	CASSLVGGGEAFF
TRBV14	-	TRBJ1-2	CASSPRISGGYTF
TRBV11-2	-	TRBJ2-7	CASSLAQDRGRSSYEQYF
TRBV16	-	TRBJ1-2	CASSQSPGEGYTF
TRBV19	-	TRBJ2-5	CASSTPRETQYF
TRBV19	-	TRBJ1-4	CASSGAGGHEKLFF